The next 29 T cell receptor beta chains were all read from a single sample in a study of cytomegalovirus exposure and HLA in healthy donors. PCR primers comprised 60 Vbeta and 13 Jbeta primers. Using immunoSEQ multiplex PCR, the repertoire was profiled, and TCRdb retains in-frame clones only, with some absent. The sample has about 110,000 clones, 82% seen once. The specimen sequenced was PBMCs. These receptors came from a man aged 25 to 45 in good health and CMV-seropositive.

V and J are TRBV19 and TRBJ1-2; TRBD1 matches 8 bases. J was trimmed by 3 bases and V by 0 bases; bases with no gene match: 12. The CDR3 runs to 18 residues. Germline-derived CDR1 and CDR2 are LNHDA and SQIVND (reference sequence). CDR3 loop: CASSIDPIRRGRDYGYTF. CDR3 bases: TGTGCCAGTAGTATAGACCCAATCCGCAGGGGGCGCGACTATGGCTACACCTTC.

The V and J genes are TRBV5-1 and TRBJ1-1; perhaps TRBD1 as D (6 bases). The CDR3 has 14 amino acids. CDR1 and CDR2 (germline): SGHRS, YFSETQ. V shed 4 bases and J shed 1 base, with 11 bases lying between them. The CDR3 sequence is CASSPPTGNTEAFF. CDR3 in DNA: TGCGCCAGCAGCCCGCCGACAGGGAACACTGAAGCTTTCTTT.

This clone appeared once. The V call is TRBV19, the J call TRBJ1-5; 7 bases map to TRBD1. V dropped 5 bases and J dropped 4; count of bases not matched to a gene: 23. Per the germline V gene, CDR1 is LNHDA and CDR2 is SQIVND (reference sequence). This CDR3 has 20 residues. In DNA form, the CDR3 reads TGTGCCAGTAGTCAAAAACCGAGAAAGGGTACAGGGGTCCTTAATCAGCCCCAGCATTTT. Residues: CASSQKPRKGTGVLNQPQHF.

The CDR3 loop reads CASQAGLATYEQYF. The CDR3 DNA sequence: TGTGCCAGCCAGGCAGGGTTGGCAACCTACGAGCAGTACTTC. This chain uses TRBV6-5 with TRBJ2-7; a weak D match, TRBD1 (5 bases). The CDR3 covers 14 residues. V lost 8 bases and J 2 bases, leaving 16 bases between the germline ends. Per germline, CDR1 MNHEY and CDR2 SVGAGI.

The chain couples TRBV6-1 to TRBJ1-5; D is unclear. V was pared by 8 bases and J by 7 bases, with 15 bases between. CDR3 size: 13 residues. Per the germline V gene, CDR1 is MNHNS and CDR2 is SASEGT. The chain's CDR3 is CASLREGRQPQHF. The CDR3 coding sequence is TGTGCCAGCCTCCGCGAGGGTCGGCAGCCCCAGCATTTT.

The CDR3 nucleotides read TGTGCCAGCAGTTCCCACAGGGGGAAAGCTGGAAACACCATATATTTT. Translation gives CASSSHRGKAGNTIYF. This chain uses TRBV6-8 with TRBJ1-3; the match to TRBD1 covers 8 bases. The CDR3 is 16 amino acids. The ends lost 4 bases at V and 2 bases at J; junction bases unmatched: 7. Looked up from germline, CDR1 is MNHGY and CDR2 is SAAAGT.

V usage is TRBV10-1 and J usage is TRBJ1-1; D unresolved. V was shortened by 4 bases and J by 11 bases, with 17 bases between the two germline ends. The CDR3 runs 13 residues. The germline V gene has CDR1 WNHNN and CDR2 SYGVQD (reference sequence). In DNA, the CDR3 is TGCGCCAGCAGTGGGTCGGGAGCCTTCGGCGCTTTCTTT. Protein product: CASSGSGAFGAFF.

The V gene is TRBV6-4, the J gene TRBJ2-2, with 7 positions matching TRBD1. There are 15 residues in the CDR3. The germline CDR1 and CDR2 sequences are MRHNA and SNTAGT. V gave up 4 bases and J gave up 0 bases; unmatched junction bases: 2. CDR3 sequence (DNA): TGTGCCAGCAGTGTAGGGACAGCGAACACCGGGGAGCTGTTTTTT. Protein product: CASSVGTANTGELFF.

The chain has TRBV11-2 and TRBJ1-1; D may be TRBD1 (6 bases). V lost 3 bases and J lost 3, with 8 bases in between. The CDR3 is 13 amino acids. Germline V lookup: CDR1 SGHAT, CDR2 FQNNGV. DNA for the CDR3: TGTGCCAGCAGCTTGGGGGCCGACACTGAAGCTTTCTTT. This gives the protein CASSLGADTEAFF.

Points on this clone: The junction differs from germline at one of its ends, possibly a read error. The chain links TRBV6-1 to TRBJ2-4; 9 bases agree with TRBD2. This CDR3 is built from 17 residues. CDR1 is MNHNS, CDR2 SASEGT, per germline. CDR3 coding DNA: TGTGCCAGCAGTGAGTTGGCGGGGGGACTAGCCAAAAACAGTCAGTACTTC. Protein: CASSELAGGLAKNSQYF.

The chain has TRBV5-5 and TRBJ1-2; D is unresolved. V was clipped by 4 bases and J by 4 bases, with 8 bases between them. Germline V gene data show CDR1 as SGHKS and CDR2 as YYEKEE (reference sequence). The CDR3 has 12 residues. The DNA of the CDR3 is TGTGCCAGCAGCCCGTACAGCTATGGCTACACCTTC. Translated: CASSPYSYGYTF.

The CDR3 sequence: CASRGTSGDSDTQYF. The CDR3 bases are TGTGCCAGCAGGGGGACTAGCGGGGACTCAGATACGCAGTATTTT. The J gene is TRBJ2-3, the V gene TRBV6-1, with 13 bases fitting TRBD2. Germline CDR1 MNHNS, CDR2 SASEGT. The CDR3 runs to 15 residues. V lost 6 bases, J lost 4 bases, and 4 bases stayed unmatched.

As DNA, the CDR3 is TGTGCCAGCAGACCCGGGACAGGCAGTGAGACCCAGTACTTC. Translating gives CASRPGTGSETQYF. This chain joins TRBV2 and TRBJ2-5; 8 nucleotides match TRBD1. Germline loops: CDR1 SNHLY, CDR2 FYNNEI. The junction had 8 bases not matched to a gene; V was cut back by 6 bases and J by 5 bases. This CDR3 has 14 amino acids.

The CDR3 DNA is TGTGCAAGTCGCTTAGGTACTAGCGGGGCCGAGACCCAGTACTTC. Its protein is CASRLGTSGAETQYF. V is TRBV12-2 and J is TRBJ2-5; the table's D call, TRBD2, has no DNA check behind it. TRBV12-2 is annotated as a pseudogene. This CDR3 comprises 15 residues.

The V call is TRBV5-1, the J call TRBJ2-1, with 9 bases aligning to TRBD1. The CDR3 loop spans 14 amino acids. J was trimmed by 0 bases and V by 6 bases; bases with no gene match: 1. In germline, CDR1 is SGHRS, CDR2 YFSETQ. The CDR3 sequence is CASTTGGSYNEQFF. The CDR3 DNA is TGCGCCAGCACGACAGGGGGCTCCTACAATGAGCAGTTCTTC.

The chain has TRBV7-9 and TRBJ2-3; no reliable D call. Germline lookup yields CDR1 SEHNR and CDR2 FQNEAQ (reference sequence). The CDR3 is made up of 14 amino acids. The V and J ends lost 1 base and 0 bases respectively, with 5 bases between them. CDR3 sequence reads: CASSLVGSTDTQYF. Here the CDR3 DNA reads TGTGCCAGCAGCTTAGTCGGTAGCACAGATACGCAGTATTTT.

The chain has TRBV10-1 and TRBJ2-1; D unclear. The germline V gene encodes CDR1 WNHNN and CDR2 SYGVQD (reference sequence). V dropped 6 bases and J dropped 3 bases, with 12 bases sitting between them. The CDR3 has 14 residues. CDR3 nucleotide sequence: TGCGCCAGCAGCGAGAGAGCTAGCTACAATGAGCAGTTCTTC. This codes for CASSERASYNEQFF.

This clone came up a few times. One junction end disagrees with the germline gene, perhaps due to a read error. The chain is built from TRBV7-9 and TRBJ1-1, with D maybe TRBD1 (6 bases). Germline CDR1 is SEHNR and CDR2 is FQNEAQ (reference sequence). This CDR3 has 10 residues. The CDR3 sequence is CSRRGSEAFF. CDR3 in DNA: TGTTCCAGGAGGGGGTCTGAAGCTTTCTTT.

The CDR3 nucleotides read TGTGCCAGCAGCGTAGGTCACTATGGGTCGACCGGGGAGCTGTTTTTT. Translation gives CASSVGHYGSTGELFF. The rearrangement uses TRBV9 and TRBJ2-2; no definite D call. Trimming removed 0 bases from V and 5 bases from J, with 14 bases in between. The CDR3 runs 16 residues. Germline values: CDR1 SGDLS, CDR2 YYNGEE.

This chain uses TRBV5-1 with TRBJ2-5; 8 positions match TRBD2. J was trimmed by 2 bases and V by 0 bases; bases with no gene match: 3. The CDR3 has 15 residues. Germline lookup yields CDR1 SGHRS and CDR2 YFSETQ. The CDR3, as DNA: TGCGCCAGCAGCTTGGGTAGCGGGGATCAAGAGACCCAGTACTTC. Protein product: CASSLGSGDQETQYF.

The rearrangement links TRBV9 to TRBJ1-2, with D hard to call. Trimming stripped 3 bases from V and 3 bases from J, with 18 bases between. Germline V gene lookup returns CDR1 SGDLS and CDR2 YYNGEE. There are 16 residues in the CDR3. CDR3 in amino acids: CASSAEGLADHYGYTF. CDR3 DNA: TGTGCCAGCAGCGCCGAAGGACTCGCCGACCACTATGGCTACACCTTC. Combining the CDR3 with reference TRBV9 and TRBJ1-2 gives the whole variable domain DSGVTQTPKHLITATGQRVTLRCSPRSGDLSVYWYQQSLDQGLQFLIQYYNGEERAKGNILERFSAQQFPDLHSELNLSSLELGDSALYFCASSAEGLADHYGYTFGSGTRLTVV.

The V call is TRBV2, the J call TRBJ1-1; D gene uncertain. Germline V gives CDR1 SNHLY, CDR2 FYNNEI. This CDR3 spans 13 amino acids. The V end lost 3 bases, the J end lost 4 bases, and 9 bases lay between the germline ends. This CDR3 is CASSDEARTEAFF. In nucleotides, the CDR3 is TGTGCCAGCAGTGATGAGGCTCGCACTGAAGCTTTCTTT.

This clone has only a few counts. CDR3: CASRPASYGYTF. For the CDR3, the DNA is TGTGCCAGCCGCCCTGCCAGCTATGGCTACACCTTC. This rearrangement joins TRBV6-5 to TRBJ1-2, with unresolved D. Germline CDR1 reads MNHEY; CDR2 reads SVGAGI. V dropped 8 bases and J dropped 4 bases, with 11 bases sitting between them. The CDR3 extends over 12 amino acids.

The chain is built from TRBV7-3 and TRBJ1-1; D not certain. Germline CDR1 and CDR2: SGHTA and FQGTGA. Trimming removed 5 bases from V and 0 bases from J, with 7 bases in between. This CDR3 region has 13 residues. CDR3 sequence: CASSPQVNTEAFF. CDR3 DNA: TGTGCCAGCAGCCCCCAGGTGAACACTGAAGCTTTCTTT.

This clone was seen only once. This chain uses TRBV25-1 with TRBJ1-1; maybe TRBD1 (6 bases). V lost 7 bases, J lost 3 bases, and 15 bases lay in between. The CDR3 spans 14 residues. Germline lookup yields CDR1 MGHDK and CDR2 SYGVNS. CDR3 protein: CASKRGEGYTEAFF. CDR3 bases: TGTGCCAGCAAGAGGGGGGAGGGGTACACTGAAGCTTTCTTT.

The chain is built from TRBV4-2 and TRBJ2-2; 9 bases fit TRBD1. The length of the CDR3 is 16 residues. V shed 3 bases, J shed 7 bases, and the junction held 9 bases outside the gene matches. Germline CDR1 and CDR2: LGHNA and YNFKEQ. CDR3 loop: CASSHTQGQGSGELFF. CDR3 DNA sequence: TGTGCCAGCAGCCATACGCAAGGACAGGGGAGCGGGGAGCTGTTTTTT.

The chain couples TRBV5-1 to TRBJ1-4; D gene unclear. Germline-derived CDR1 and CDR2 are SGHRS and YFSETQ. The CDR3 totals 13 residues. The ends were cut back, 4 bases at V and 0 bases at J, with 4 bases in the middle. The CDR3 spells CASSRATNEKLFF. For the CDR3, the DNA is TGCGCCAGCAGCCGTGCAACTAATGAAAAACTGTTTTTT.

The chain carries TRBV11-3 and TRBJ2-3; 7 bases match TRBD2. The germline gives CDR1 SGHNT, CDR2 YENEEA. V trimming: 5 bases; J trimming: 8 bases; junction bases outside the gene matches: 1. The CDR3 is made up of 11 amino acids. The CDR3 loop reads CASSGGGTQYF. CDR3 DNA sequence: TGTGCCAGCAGCGGCGGGGGTACGCAGTATTTT. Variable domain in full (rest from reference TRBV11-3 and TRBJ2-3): EAGVVQSPRYKIIEKKQPVAFWCNPISGHNTLYWYLQNLGQGPELLIRYENEEAVDDSQLPKDRFSAERLKGVDSTLKIQPAELGDSAVYLCASSGGGTQYFGPGTRLTVL.

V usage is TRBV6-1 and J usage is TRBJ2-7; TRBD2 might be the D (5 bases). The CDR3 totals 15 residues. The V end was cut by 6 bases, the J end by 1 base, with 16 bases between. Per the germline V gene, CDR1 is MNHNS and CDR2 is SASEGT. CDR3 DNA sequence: TGTGCCAGCAGGCGAGACGGGGTGACTTCCTACGAGCAGTACTTC. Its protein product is CASRRDGVTSYEQYF.